The 14 T cell receptor beta chains below come from one sample, sequenced in a study of blood T cell repertoires in COVID-19. The protocol was immunoSEQ multiplex PCR, while the TCRdb copy is restricted to in-frame clones and leaves out a portion. The sample consists of under 300,000 clones, 84% of them appearing once. What was sequenced was peripheral blood. The source is a middle-aged woman who had recovered from COVID-19.

The J gene is TRBJ1-2, the V gene TRBV6-5, with D possibly TRBD1 on 6 matching bases. The CDR3 sequence is 13 residues long. Deletions cut 6 bases from V and 5 bases from J, with 13 bases between. Germline lookup yields CDR1 MNHEY and CDR2 SVGAGI. The CDR3 spells CASSKDSWYGYTF. Written as DNA, the CDR3 is TGTGCCAGCAGCAAGGACAGTTGGTATGGCTACACCTTC.

The chain has TRBV4-1 and TRBJ1-6, with a weak D call TRBD1 (5 bases). The V gene lost 0 bases and the J gene lost 4 bases, with 7 bases spanning the gap. The germline CDR1 and CDR2 sequences are MGHRA and YSYEKL. The CDR3 runs to 15 residues. CDR3 residues: CASSQDGHYNSPLHF. CDR3 nucleotides: TGCGCCAGCAGCCAAGATGGACATTATAATTCACCCCTCCACTTT.

The chain is built from TRBV7-9 and TRBJ2-3; D might be TRBD1 (6 bases). Germline CDR1 SEHNR, CDR2 FQNEAQ (reference sequence). Trimming took off 7 bases at V and 0 bases at J, with 11 bases between the two ends. There are 14 residues in the CDR3. CDR3 in DNA: TGTGCCAGCACCCCAGGACAGAGCACAGATACGCAGTATTTT. Translation gives CASTPGQSTDTQYF.

The table lists this clone with a count of one. The rearrangement links TRBV5-4 to TRBJ2-2; TRBD1 is a possible D gene (6 bases). Germline assignment: CDR1 SGHNT and CDR2 YYREEE (reference sequence). The ends were cut back, 5 bases at V and 3 bases at J, with 14 bases in the middle. CDR3 size: 15 residues. For the CDR3, the DNA is TGTGCCAGCAGTAAGGGGGAAAAGGACACCGGGGAGCTGTTTTTT. Translating it yields CASSKGEKDTGELFF.

The chain combines TRBV5-6 with TRBJ2-7; D gene ambiguous. The germline CDR1 and CDR2 sequences are SGHDT and YYEEEE. The CDR3 is 15 residues long. Trimming stripped 8 bases from V and 3 bases from J, with 21 bases between. The CDR3 protein is CASATTAVSGYEQYF. The CDR3 nucleotides are TGTGCCAGTGCGACGACGGCCGTTTCAGGCTACGAGCAGTACTTC.

The chain uses TRBV6-1 and TRBJ2-1, with D possibly being TRBD1 (7 bases). The CDR3 spans 13 residues. Germline V CDR1 and CDR2: MNHNS, SASEGT. Trimming removed 2 bases at V and 6 bases at J, with 8 bases between. DNA for the CDR3: TGTGCCAGCAGTGAACAGGGGGGCAATGAGCAGTTCTTC. The encoded protein is CASSEQGGNEQFF.

The genes are TRBV29-1 and TRBJ2-2; possible D gene TRBD1, 5 bases. Germline V gene sequence: CDR1 SQVTM, CDR2 ANQGSEA. V was trimmed by 4 bases and J by 4 bases, leaving 7 bases between them. The CDR3 covers 12 residues. The CDR3 loop reads CSVVTVTGELFF. The DNA for the CDR3 is TGCAGCGTTGTGACAGTCACCGGGGAGCTGTTTTTT.

CDR3 residues: CAISESTRYNEKLFF. The CDR3 nucleotides read TGTGCCATCAGTGAGTCGACCAGGTATAATGAAAAACTGTTTTTT. This sequence joins TRBV10-3 and TRBJ1-4; D is unresolved. The CDR3 contains 15 residues. Germline lookup yields CDR1 ENHRY and CDR2 SYGVKD. V shed 0 bases and J shed 4 bases, with 9 bases lying between them.

The V and J genes are TRBV9 and TRBJ2-7, with 10 nucleotides matching TRBD2. Germline CDR1 and CDR2: SGDLS and YYNGEE. V trimming: 0 bases; J trimming: 3 bases; junction bases outside the gene matches: 3. The CDR3 spans 15 residues. The DNA of the CDR3 is TGTGCCAGCAGCGTAGGGACTAGCGGTTACTACGAGCAGTACTTC. It specifies CASSVGTSGYYEQYF.

This chain joins TRBV2 and TRBJ1-6; D remains unclear. The ends were cut back, 8 bases at V and 8 bases at J, with 16 bases in the middle. Germline V lookup: CDR1 SNHLY, CDR2 FYNNEI. This CDR3 has 14 residues. The CDR3, as DNA: TGTGCCAGCGTCCAAGTCGGTGTTGATTCACCCCTCCACTTT. It yields the protein CASVQVGVDSPLHF.

The chain combines TRBV6-5 with TRBJ1-1; no clear D. Trimming left V 0 bases short and J 4 bases short, with 12 bases between. CDR3 length: 15 residues. The V gene's germline CDR1 is MNHEY and CDR2 SVGAGI. The CDR3 DNA follows: TGTGCCAGCAGTTACTCCTCTAGCGAGGGCACTGAAGCTTTCTTT. It specifies CASSYSSSEGTEAFF.

The V call is TRBV6-5, the J call TRBJ1-2; D possibly corresponds to TRBD1 (6 bases). Germline loops: CDR1 MNHEY, CDR2 SVGAGI. The CDR3 extends over 14 amino acids. Trimming stripped 6 bases from V and 8 bases from J, with 19 bases between. CDR3 sequence (DNA): TGTGCCAGCAGCTCCGACGACAGGACAGTCGGCTACACCTTC. Encoded protein: CASSSDDRTVGYTF.

As DNA, the CDR3 is TGCGCCAGCAGCTTGGGGGTCCAGGTGCAAGATACGCAGTATTTT. Amino acids: CASSLGVQVQDTQYF. This chain uses TRBV5-1 with TRBJ2-3; no firm D call. The CDR3 has 15 amino acids. V lost 0 bases and J lost 5, with 13 bases in between. CDR1 and CDR2 from the germline V gene are SGHRS and YFSETQ.

The chain has TRBV7-9 and TRBJ2-5, with TRBD1 matching over 10 bases. V lost 0 bases to trimming and J lost 1 base; unmatched junction nucleotides: 8. This CDR3 comprises 18 residues. Germline values: CDR1 SEHNR, CDR2 FQNEAQ (reference sequence). CDR3 protein: CASSLARQGAFVQETQYF. The CDR3 DNA sequence: TGTGCCAGCAGCTTAGCTCGACAGGGGGCTTTTGTCCAAGAGACCCAGTACTTC.